Listed here are 9 T cell receptor beta chains from one sample, sequenced in a study of a mutant IDH1 vaccine in newly diagnosed glioma. Described time point: week 35, safety follow-up. Each vaccine dose was 300 ug of mutant IDH1 20-mer peptide, with topical imiquimod. The protocol was immunoSEQ multiplex PCR, while the TCRdb copy is restricted to in-frame clones and leaves out a portion. The table has tens of thousands of clones, around 87% seen once. Antigens of these TCRs are unknown. The sequencing used PBMCs, collected from a glioma patient whose treatment included an IDH1 peptide vaccine. All receptors derive from a man in his forties with glioma.

The V call is TRBV19, the J call TRBJ1-2; unclear D gene. The CDR3 covers 11 residues. Trimming took off 3 bases at V and 8 bases at J, with 7 bases between the two ends. Germline V gene data show CDR1 as LNHDA and CDR2 as SQIVND (reference sequence). The DNA of the CDR3 is TGTGCCAGTAGTATGGGTAACGGCTACACCTTC. Its translation: CASSMGNGYTF. The whole variable domain, filled in from reference TRBV19 and TRBJ1-2, reads DGGITQSPKYLFRKEGQNVTLSCEQNLNHDAMYWYRQDPGQGLRLIYYSQIVNDFQKGDIAEGYSVSREKKESFPLTVTSAQKNPTAFYLCASSMGNGYTFGSGTRLTVV.

The chain carries TRBV29-1 and TRBJ1-4, with 7 bases lining up with TRBD1. Germline V gene lookup returns CDR1 SQVTM and CDR2 ANQGSEA. Unmatched junction bases numbered 10, after V lost 7 bases and J lost 5 bases. The length of the CDR3 is 14 residues. The CDR3 reads CSARTGTENEKLFF. The CDR3 DNA sequence: TGCAGCGCCCGAACCGGGACAGAGAATGAAAAACTGTTTTTT.

V gene TRBV6-1 combines with J gene TRBJ1-1; D gene uncertain. The CDR3 is 13 amino acids. Germline V lookup: CDR1 MNHNS, CDR2 SASEGT. V was trimmed by 2 bases and J by 9 bases, leaving 13 bases between them. The CDR3 is CASSENEGKQAFF. The CDR3 DNA follows: TGTGCCAGCAGTGAAAATGAGGGAAAGCAAGCTTTCTTT.

The chain carries TRBV5-4 and TRBJ1-2; 8 bases are shared with TRBD1. The germline V gene has CDR1 SGHNT and CDR2 YYREEE (reference sequence). The CDR3 totals 15 residues. V dropped 3 bases and J dropped 2; count of bases not matched to a gene: 6. The CDR3 protein is CASSWDRRGNYGYTF. As DNA, the CDR3 is TGTGCCAGCAGCTGGGACAGGAGGGGGAACTATGGCTACACCTTC.

The chain joins TRBV27 to TRBJ2-6; no definite D call. Trimming left V 4 bases short and J 0 bases short, with 7 bases between. There are 15 residues in the CDR3. Per the germline V gene, CDR1 is MNHEY and CDR2 is SMNVEV (reference sequence). CDR3 in amino acids: CASSSIGSGANVLTF. In DNA form, the CDR3 reads TGTGCCAGCAGTTCCATAGGCTCTGGGGCCAACGTCCTGACTTTC.

This clone was observed a few times. The V gene is TRBV29-1, the J gene TRBJ2-1; D tentatively reads TRBD1 or TRBD2 (5 bases each). This CDR3 comprises 13 residues. CDR1 is SQVTM, CDR2 ANQGSEA, per germline. V was cut by 3 bases and J by 10 bases, with 16 bases left in between. The DNA of the CDR3 is TGCAGCGTTGAGAGGGACGCCGCGAGGGAGCAGTTCTTC. Protein: CSVERDAAREQFF.

The V and J genes are TRBV2 and TRBJ1-5; 8 bases map to TRBD1. After removal of 8 bases from V and 7 bases from J, the junction contained 10 bases not matched to a gene. The CDR3 is 14 amino acids. Germline V gene data show CDR1 as SNHLY and CDR2 as FYNNEI. Here the CDR3 reads CASGSGQGLQPQHF. The CDR3 DNA reads TGTGCCAGCGGCTCAGGACAGGGCTTACAGCCCCAGCATTTT.

This chain links TRBV15 with TRBJ2-1; a possible D gene is TRBD1 (5 bases). Germline CDR1 and CDR2: LNHNV and YYDKDF (reference sequence). The CDR3 consists of 15 residues. The V gene lost 2 bases and the J gene lost 1 base, with 9 bases spanning the gap. The CDR3 sequence is CATSRSRASYNEQFF. CDR3 bases: TGTGCCACCAGCAGATCCAGGGCTTCCTACAATGAGCAGTTCTTC. Complete variable domain (other parts from reference TRBV15 and TRBJ2-1): DAMVIQNPRYQVTQFGKPVTLSCSQTLNHNVMYWYQQKSSQAPKLLFHYYDKDFNNEADTPDNFQSRRPNTSFCFLDIRSPGLGDTAMYLCATSRSRASYNEQFFGPGTRLTVL.

The rearrangement joins TRBV7-6 to TRBJ1-2; no clear D. The CDR3 spans 13 residues. V gave up 1 base and J gave up 2 bases, with 5 bases separating them. Germline assignment: CDR1 SGHVS and CDR2 FNYEAQ. Written as DNA, the CDR3 is TGTGCCAGCAGCTTAGATCTGAACTATGGCTACACCTTC. It specifies CASSLDLNYGYTF.